A selection of T cell receptor beta chains follows, all from one sample in a study of blood T cells in healthy people across ages. TCRdb re-called the 5' RACE reads with MiXCR, one entry per CDR3 protein. Here the sample spans roughly 2 million distinct CDR3 sequences, 49% being singletons. The material sequenced was blood. These receptors were obtained from a woman in her forties in good health. Each CDR3 is given with its conserved first and last residue. A D gene is named only where the DNA matches it firmly. Size is omitted from some rows. Given values are once, few, many or a class for expanded clones.

TRBJ2-6 | NA | NA | TRBV5-1 | CASSTRGDSGANVLTF | TGCGCCAGCAGCACCAGGGGGGACTCTGGGGCCAACGTCCTGACTTTC
TRBJ2-7 | TRBD2 | NA | TRBV9 | CASSVVAYGGGYNEQYF | TGTGCCAGCAGCGTAGTAGCTTACGGCGGGGGATACAATGAGCAGTACTTC
TRBJ1-2 | NA | NA | TRBV25-1 | CASSEFRGSGGYTF | TGTGCCAGCAGTGAATTTAGGGGGTCAGGTGGCTACACCTTC
TRBJ2-1 | TRBD1 | NA | TRBV7-9 | CASSLETGSNEQFF | TGTGCCAGCAGCTTAGAGACAGGGTCCAATGAGCAGTTCTTC
TRBJ2-5 | NA | NA | TRBV20-1 | CSARDGRHSQETQYF | TGCAGTGCTAGAGATGGACGGCATAGCCAAGAGACCCAGTACTTC
TRBJ1-2 | NA | few | TRBV29-1 | CSVEGRGAYGYTF | TGCAGCGTTGAAGGGAGGGGGGCTTATGGCTACACCTTC
TRBJ2-5 | NA | few | TRBV6-6 | CASTPTDGTQYF | TGTGCCAGCACTCCGACAGACGGGACCCAGTACTTC
TRBJ1-2 | TRBD1 | few | TRBV28 | CASSLFWTGLDRDNYGYTF | TGTGCCAGCAGTTTATTCTGGACTGGCCTGGACAGGGATAACTATGGCTACACCTTC
TRBJ1-2 | NA | few | TRBV7-2 | CASSPAGHPTYGYTF | TGTGCCAGCAGCCCCGCCGGACATCCTACCTATGGCTACACCTTC
TRBJ2-1 | TRBD1 | NA | TRBV5-1 | CASSLDRGRRGVQFF | TGCGCCAGCAGCCTAGACAGGGGCCGTAGAGGGGTGCAGTTCTTC
TRBJ2-3 | NA | NA | TRBV25-1 | CASSESSGSTDTQYF | TGTGCCAGCAGTGAATCCAGCGGGAGCACAGATACGCAGTATTTT
TRBJ2-7 | TRBD1 | NA | TRBV10-3 | CAINEQGYDEQYF | TGTGCCATCAATGAACAGGGGTACGACGAGCAGTACTTC
TRBJ2-1 | NA | NA | TRBV28 | CASSSFRSLSGQFF | TGTGCCAGCAGTTCCTTTAGGAGTTTAAGTGGGCAGTTCTTC
TRBJ1-6 | NA | few | TRBV20-1 | CSARAQGSVNSPLHF | TGCAGTGCTAGAGCGCAGGGGTCAGTCAATTCACCCCTCCACTTT
TRBJ2-5 | NA | NA | TRBV13 | CASSLRGVRETQYF | TGTGCCAGCAGCTTAAGAGGGGTCCGGGAGACCCAGTACTTC
TRBJ1-5 | NA | NA | TRBV28 | CASSPGTGARQPQHF | TGTGCCAGCAGTCCCGGGACCGGGGCTCGTCAGCCCCAGCATTTT
TRBJ1-1 | NA | few | TRBV5-1 | CASSPGWGMNTEAFF | TGCGCCAGCAGCCCCGGCTGGGGGATGAACACTGAAGCTTTCTTT
TRBJ1-1 | NA | NA | TRBV7-2 | CASSSQFPGPNTEAFF | TGTGCCAGCAGCTCCCAGTTCCCGGGACCGAACACTGAAGCTTTCTTT
TRBJ2-7 | TRBD1 | NA | TRBV6-2/TRBV6-3 | CASRMTGTGAYEQYF | TGTGCCAGCAGGATGACGGGGACAGGGGCCTACGAGCAGTACTTC
TRBJ1-6 | NA | NA | TRBV5-1 | CASSAGDASPLHF | TGCGCCAGCAGCGCTGGGGACGCTTCACCCCTCCACTTT
TRBJ2-5 | NA | NA | TRBV7-9 | CASSLYVVTETQYF | TGTGCCAGCAGCTTATACGTTGTCACAGAGACCCAGTACTTC
TRBJ2-5 | NA | NA | TRBV11-2 | CASSMNSQETQYF | TGTGCCAGCAGCATGAACTCCCAAGAGACCCAGTACTTC
TRBJ2-4 | TRBD2 | few | TRBV4-3 | CAMVWRRGGTNIQYF | TGCGCTATGGTATGGCGGCGGGGGGGTACAAACATTCAGTACTTC
TRBJ2-5 | NA | NA | TRBV6-6 | CASSYSGTPETQYF | TGTGCCAGCAGTTACTCTGGCACCCCAGAGACCCAGTACTTC
TRBJ2-1 | TRBD1 | NA | TRBV7-2 | CASSDLSGGVYNEQFF | TGTGCCAGCAGTGATCTATCAGGGGGTGTCTACAATGAGCAGTTCTTC
TRBJ2-7 | TRBD2 | NA | TRBV2 | CASRALNLLSGGHPYNEQYF | TGTGCCAGCAGAGCGCTCAACTTGTTATCGGGGGGGCATCCCTACAATGAGCAGTACTTC
TRBJ2-1 | NA | once | TRBV5-1 | CASSLYLLGANEQFF | TGCGCCAGCAGCTTGTACCTCCTTGGGGCCAATGAGCAGTTCTTC
TRBJ2-5 | NA | once | TRBV5-1 | CASSLVAFMGQETQYF | TGCGCCAGCAGCTTGGTAGCTTTCATGGGACAAGAGACCCAGTACTTC
TRBJ2-1 | NA | NA | TRBV10-3 | CAISEQDHEQFF | TGTGCCATCAGTGAACAGGACCATGAGCAGTTCTTC
TRBJ2-4 | NA | once | TRBV19 | CASSIRGPKNIQYF | TGTGCCAGTAGTATCCGGGGCCCCAAAAACATTCAGTACTTC
TRBJ2-3 | NA | NA | TRBV6-5 | CASRPPGGRRNTQYF | TGTGCCAGCAGGCCCCCAGGCGGACGGCGAAATACGCAGTATTTT
TRBJ2-3 | TRBD1 | NA | TRBV29-1 | CSVCWDPQGDTRYF | TGCAGCGTTTGTTGGGACCCACAGGGGGATACGCGGTATTTT
TRBJ2-7 | NA | NA | TRBV6-6 | CASRHCERDSSYEQYF | TGTGCCAGCAGACACTGCGAGCGGGACAGCTCCTACGAGCAGTACTTC
TRBJ1-1 | TRBD1 | NA | TRBV20-1 | CSASTGTGGWMFDTEAFF | TGCAGTGCTAGCACCGGGACAGGGGGCTGGATGTTCGACACTGAAGCTTTCTTT
TRBJ2-6 | TRBD1 | once | TRBV4-2 | CASSQAPTGSGANVLTF | TGTGCCAGCAGCCAAGCCCCGACAGGGTCTGGGGCCAACGTCCTGACTTTC
TRBJ1-2 | NA | few | TRBV7-2 | CASSPAGSPRGYTF | TGTGCCAGCAGCCCTGCGGGGAGCCCTAGAGGCTACACCTTC
TRBJ1-2 | NA | NA | TRBV7-6 | CASSSGTGAGDYGYTF | TGTGCCAGCAGCTCAGGGACCGGGGCAGGGGACTATGGCTACACCTTC
TRBJ2-7 | NA | few | TRBV20-1 | CSARVRTGTPNYEQYF | TGCAGTGCTAGAGTTCGGACCGGGACTCCGAACTACGAGCAGTACTTC
TRBJ2-5 | NA | few | TRBV12-3/TRBV12-4 | CASSRATRETQYF | TGTGCCAGCAGTCGGGCCACCCGAGAGACCCAGTACTTC
TRBJ2-1 | NA | NA | TRBV7-9 | CASSLGFIDEQFF | TGTGCCAGCAGCTTAGGTTTTATAGATGAGCAGTTCTTC
TRBJ1-6 | TRBD1 | NA | TRBV28 | CASSRPQGDSPLHF | TGTGCCAGCAGTCGCCCCCAGGGGGATTCACCCCTCCACTTT
TRBJ2-7 | TRBD1 | NA | TRBV7-2 | CASSLEQGAGYEQYF | TGTGCCAGCAGCTTAGAACAGGGGGCGGGGTACGAGCAGTACTTC
TRBJ2-1 | TRBD2 | NA | TRBV2 | CASRILAGVTRSYNEQFF | TGTGCCAGCAGGATACTAGCGGGGGTTACCCGCTCCTACAATGAGCAGTTCTTC
TRBJ2-3 | TRBD2 | NA | TRBV6-1 | CASSEAGLAGATDTQYF | TGTGCCAGCAGTGAAGCCGGTCTAGCGGGGGCCACAGATACGCAGTATTTT
TRBJ1-2 | NA | few | TRBV27 | CASSPSGVVYGYTF | TGTGCCAGCAGCCCCTCTGGGGTTGTCTATGGCTACACCTTC
TRBJ2-7 | NA | few | TRBV9 | CASSAADDSYEQYF | TGTGCCAGCAGCGCAGCAGATGACTCCTACGAGCAGTACTTC
TRBJ2-5 | NA | NA | TRBV11-1 | CASSLVGARRETQYF | TGTGCCAGCAGCTTAGTTGGAGCCAGAAGAGAGACCCAGTACTTC
TRBJ2-1 | TRBD2 | NA | TRBV6-5 | CASSYGASGGYEQFF | TGTGCCAGCAGTTACGGCGCTAGCGGGGGATATGAGCAGTTCTTC
TRBJ1-4 | NA | NA | TRBV10-3 | CAISVTTNEKLFF | TGTGCCATCAGTGTGACAACTAATGAAAAACTGTTTTTT
TRBJ2-7 | NA | NA | TRBV28 | CASGEGGAFYEQYF | TGTGCCAGCGGGGAGGGGGGGGCGTTTTACGAGCAGTACTTC
TRBJ2-6 | NA | NA | TRBV5-1 | CASSLDPGSELWWANVLTF | TGCGCCAGCAGCTTGGATCCGGGTTCGGAACTCTGGTGGGCCAACGTCCTGACTTTC
TRBJ2-7 | NA | few | TRBV28 | CATLRSSYEQYF | TGTGCCACCCTGAGGAGCTCCTACGAGCAGTACTTC
TRBJ2-1 | TRBD2 | many | TRBV7-2 | CASSSSGNEQFF | TGTGCCAGCAGCAGTAGCGGGAATGAGCAGTTCTTC
TRBJ2-3 | TRBD2 | once | TRBV24-1 | CATSDRTSPSTDTQYF | TGTGCCACCAGTGATAGGACTAGCCCGAGCACAGATACGCAGTATTTT
TRBJ2-7 | NA | few | TRBV6-2/TRBV6-3 | CASSQPKGSSYEQYF | TGTGCCAGCAGTCAGCCTAAGGGGAGCTCCTACGAGCAGTACTTC
TRBJ2-1 | TRBD1 | NA | TRBV2 | CASKQGAGSYNEQFF | TGTGCCAGCAAACAGGGGGCAGGGTCCTACAATGAGCAGTTCTTC
TRBJ2-2 | NA | NA | TRBV7-2 | CASSLGFGELFF | TGTGCCAGCAGCTTAGGGTTTGGGGAGCTGTTTTTT
TRBJ1-2 | NA | few | TRBV4-2 | CASTSIDRSGYGYTF | TGTGCCAGCACCTCTATCGACAGGTCAGGTTATGGCTACACCTTC